These 20 T cell receptor beta chains were all obtained from the same sample, sequenced in a study of shared clonotypes between healthy human individuals. Naive CD8 cells, CD45RO-negative and positively selected for CCR7, excluded terminally differentiated effector memory CD45RA+ cells. The protocol was immunoSEQ multiplex PCR, while the TCRdb copy is restricted to in-frame clones and leaves out a portion. The table lists about 590,000 clones, over 95% of them singletons. The specimen sequenced was naive CD8+ T cells sorted from blood. These receptor sequences come from a woman aged 25-40 years in good health.

The chain has TRBV11-1 and TRBJ2-7; D perhaps matches TRBD2 (5 bases). Looked up from germline, CDR1 is SGHAT and CDR2 is FQDESV (reference sequence). Trimming stripped 1 base from V and 2 bases from J, with 15 bases between. CDR3 length equals 16 residues. The CDR3 DNA follows: TGTGCCAGCAGCTTAGTCGAGGCAGCGGACCCCTACGAGCAGTACTTC. This encodes CASSLVEAADPYEQYF.

The chain has TRBV7-8 and TRBJ2-1, with D perhaps matching TRBD1 or TRBD2 (7 bases each). CDR3 length equals 15 residues. Germline CDR1 and CDR2: SGHVS and FQNEAQ. V lost 5 bases and J lost 2, with 13 bases in between. For the CDR3, the DNA is TGTGCCAGCAGCCCAGGGGGGGGACCCTACAATGAGCAGTTCTTC. Amino acids: CASSPGGGPYNEQFF.

The gene calls are TRBV4-1 and TRBJ2-1, with 14 bases lining up with TRBD2. Germline CDR1 MGHRA, CDR2 YSYEKL. J was trimmed by 6 bases and V by 4 bases; bases with no gene match: 14. This CDR3 comprises 19 residues. CDR3 loop: CASSPFSRKGLAGANEQFF. The CDR3 bases are TGCGCCAGCAGCCCCTTTTCCAGAAAGGGACTAGCGGGAGCCAATGAGCAGTTCTTC.

This clone was seen a single time. The chain joins TRBV7-9 to TRBJ2-3; D is possibly TRBD1 (6 bases). Germline CDR1 SEHNR, CDR2 FQNEAQ (reference sequence). V lost 5 bases, J lost 6 bases, and 9 bases lay in between. This CDR3 has 12 amino acids. CDR3 sequence (DNA): TGTGCCAGCAGCGGAGACAGGGATACGCAGTATTTT. It translates to CASSGDRDTQYF.

This sequence joins TRBV27 and TRBJ2-7; D uncertain. CDR1 MNHEY and CDR2 SMNVEV come from the germline V gene (reference sequence). Trimming removed 5 bases at V and 2 bases at J, with 16 bases between. The CDR3 spans 15 residues. CDR3 residues: CASSTQASTAYEQYF. For the CDR3, the DNA is TGTGCCAGCAGTACCCAGGCCTCTACAGCCTACGAGCAGTACTTC.

This clone showed up just a few times. Additional DNA sequences in this sample encode the identical CDR3. The V and J genes are TRBV5-4 and TRBJ2-7; the D is unclear. The CDR3 contains 11 residues. The V and J ends lost 4 bases and 3 bases respectively, with 5 bases between them. Germline values: CDR1 SGHNT, CDR2 YYREEE (reference sequence). The CDR3 here is CASSNLYEQYF. For the CDR3, the DNA is TGTGCCAGCAGCAACCTCTACGAGCAGTACTTC.

The genes are TRBV4-1 and TRBJ2-7; possibly TRBD1 or TRBD2 for D (5 bases each). CDR3 length: 14 amino acids. Trimming pared 1 base from V and 4 bases from J, leaving 11 bases between. The V gene's germline CDR1 is MGHRA and CDR2 YSYEKL. The CDR3 loop reads CASSQVGRMYEQYF. The CDR3 nucleotides are TGCGCCAGCAGCCAAGTGGGACGTATGTACGAGCAGTACTTC.

The chain has TRBV11-2 and TRBJ2-2; no reliable D call. V lost 3 bases, J lost 7 bases, and 12 bases lay in between. CDR3 length: 14 amino acids. CDR1 is SGHAT, CDR2 FQNNGV, per germline. The CDR3 region is CASSFLVGNGELFF. The CDR3 bases are TGTGCCAGCAGCTTCCTAGTTGGGAACGGGGAGCTGTTTTTT. The whole variable domain, filled in from reference TRBV11-2 and TRBJ2-2, reads EAGVAQSPRYKIIEKRQSVAFWCNPISGHATLYWYQQILGQGPKLLIQFQNNGVVDDSQLPKDRFSAERLKGVDSTLKIQPAKLEDSAVYLCASSFLVGNGELFFGEGSRLTVL.

The J gene is TRBJ1-6, the V gene TRBV27; D remains unclear. This CDR3 region has 13 residues. The germline gives CDR1 MNHEY, CDR2 SMNVEV (reference sequence). V was shortened by 4 bases and J by 1 base, with 2 bases between the two germline ends. CDR3 protein: CASSSSYNSPLHF. The CDR3 nucleotides read TGTGCCAGCAGTTCATCCTATAATTCACCCCTCCACTTT.

The rearrangement uses TRBV27 and TRBJ2-5; maybe TRBD1 (6 bases). The closer fit of TRBJ2-7 to the DNA end suggests the J call may be wrong. The germline gives CDR1 MNHEY, CDR2 SMNVEV (reference sequence). This CDR3 spans 14 amino acids. The CDR3 spells CASSLFGGPYEQYF. The CDR3 DNA sequence: TGTGCCAGCAGTTTATTTGGGGGCCCCTACGAGCAGTACTTC.

The chain joins TRBV7-3 to TRBJ2-3; 8 positions agree with TRBD1. This CDR3 comprises 15 residues. Germline V gene data show CDR1 as SGHTA and CDR2 as FQGTGA. V dropped 5 bases and J dropped 2; count of bases not matched to a gene: 6. The CDR3 region has the DNA TGTGCCAGCAGCCTATCGACAGGGGACACAGATACGCAGTATTTT. Amino acids: CASSLSTGDTDTQYF.

The rearrangement joins TRBV10-3 to TRBJ2-1, with D perhaps matching TRBD1 (6 bases). The length of the CDR3 is 16 residues. The germline V gene has CDR1 ENHRY and CDR2 SYGVKD. The V end was cut by 3 bases, the J end by 1 base, with 13 bases between. CDR3 sequence (DNA): TGTGCCATCAGTGACCGGGACACAGCTTCCTACAATGAGCAGTTCTTC. Translating it yields CAISDRDTASYNEQFF.

V and J are TRBV5-1 and TRBJ1-4; 8 bases match TRBD1. The V and J ends lost 4 bases and 7 bases, in that order; junction bases with no gene match: 12. CDR1 is SGHRS and CDR2 is YFSETQ in the germline V gene. There are 16 residues in the CDR3. The CDR3 region has the DNA TGCGCCAGCAGCCAGACCGGGACAGGACGGCGTGAAAAACTGTTTTTT. Protein: CASSQTGTGRREKLFF.

This clone showed up just once. The chain recombines TRBV29-1 with TRBJ1-1; D remains unclear. The CDR3 is 14 residues long. CDR1 is SQVTM, CDR2 ANQGSEA, per germline. Trimming took 7 bases from V and 1 from J, leaving 16 bases between them. For the CDR3, the DNA is TGCAGCGGCGAGACAAGAGGCAGGAACACTGAAGCTTTCTTT. This codes for CSGETRGRNTEAFF.

The chain combines TRBV20-1 with TRBJ1-5; D might be TRBD1 (5 bases). This CDR3 is 11 amino acids long. Trimming stripped 3 bases from V and 5 bases from J, with 5 bases between. Germline CDR1 DFQATT, CDR2 SNEGSKA (reference sequence). DNA for the CDR3: TGCAGTGCTAGGGGGGATCAGCCCCAGCATTTT. It translates to CSARGDQPQHF.

The CDR3: CASSSWREGSYEQYF. CDR3 sequence (DNA): TGTGCCAGCAGCTCCTGGCGGGAAGGGTCCTACGAGCAGTACTTC. The gene calls are TRBV28 and TRBJ2-7, with D possibly being TRBD2 (6 bases). Trimming shortened V by 6 bases and J by 1 base, and 16 bases separated the two germline ends. This CDR3 has 15 residues. In germline, CDR1 is MDHEN, CDR2 SYDVKM.

V usage is TRBV28 and J usage is TRBJ2-1; possible D gene TRBD2, 6 bases. Looked up from germline, CDR1 is MDHEN and CDR2 is SYDVKM. V was pared by 9 bases and J by 4 bases, with 16 bases between. This CDR3 has 14 amino acids. Here the CDR3 DNA reads TGTGCCAGTTTTAAGGCGGGGTCGTACAATGAGCAGTTCTTC. Translating gives CASFKAGSYNEQFF. Based on the CDR3 plus reference TRBV28 and TRBJ2-1, the full variable domain is DVKVTQSSRYLVKRTGEKVFLECVQDMDHENMFWYRQDPGLGLRLIYFSYDVKMKEKGDIPEGYSVSREKKERFSLILESASTNQTSMYLCASFKAGSYNEQFFGPGTRLTVL.

Only one count was recorded for this clone. CDR3 region: CASSSIAGGPDNTQYF. Written as DNA, the CDR3 is TGTGCCAGCAGCTCCATAGCGGGAGGGCCCGATAATACGCAGTATTTT. The chain joins TRBV7-3 to TRBJ2-3, with 11 positions matching TRBD2. V was clipped by 4 bases and J by 7 bases; unmatched bases: 10. There are 16 residues in the CDR3. Germline assignment: CDR1 SGHTA and CDR2 FQGTGA.

The J gene is TRBJ2-1, the V gene TRBV28; 7 nucleotides match TRBD2. After removal of 3 bases from V and 9 bases from J, the junction contained 8 bases not matched to a gene. Germline V CDR1 and CDR2: MDHEN, SYDVKM. This CDR3 comprises 14 residues. CDR3 loop: CASSFLKLAREQFF. The CDR3 DNA sequence: TGTGCCAGCAGTTTCCTTAAACTAGCGCGTGAGCAGTTCTTC.

V is TRBV28 and J is TRBJ2-7; 7 nucleotides line up with TRBD1. The CDR3 contains 13 residues. Germline assignment: CDR1 MDHEN and CDR2 SYDVKM. Unmatched junction bases numbered 9, after V lost 6 bases and J lost 7 bases. The CDR3 DNA is TGTGCCAGCAGCCCGGACAGGACCGGAGAGCAGTACTTC. Protein sequence: CASSPDRTGEQYF.